This T cell receptor (beta chain) was retrieved from a study of T cell responses to AZD1222 COVID-19 vaccine. About this clone itself: The target antigen is unknown.

Produced via immunoSEQ multiplex PCR; TCRdb's table is partial and in-frame only. The repertoire holds approximately 110,000 clones, with around 93% as singletons. J gave up 8 bases and V 4 bases, and 10 bases lay outside the gene matches. The CDR3 has 14 residues. Germline CDR1 reads SQVTM; CDR2 reads ANQGSEA. Regarding the study as a whole: Epitopes outside B.1.351 and B.1.1.7 mutated regions reportedly drew nearly half of spike TCRs. White British people made up most donors, females outnumbered males, and clonal diversity was possibly underestimated. Baseline serostatus was positive in only six or seven AZD1222 recipients.

The sequencing here drew on peripheral blood, taken on day 0 of AZD1222 vaccination. The genes are TRBV29-1 and TRBJ2-1, with TRBD2 matching over 8 bases. The clonotype originates from an adult in good health. DNA for the CDR3: TGCAGCGTTGTTGGCGGGGGGAAGTACGATGAGCAGTTCTTC. Protein product: CSVVGGGKYDEQFF.